This T cell receptor beta chain was recorded in a study of cytomegalovirus exposure and HLA in healthy donors. Study conclusions and caveats: The analysis excluded some indistinguishable V segments, including TRBV6-2 and TRBV6-3.

Both 60 Vbeta primers and 13 Jbeta primers went into the PCR. The protocol was immunoSEQ multiplex PCR, while the TCRdb copy is restricted to in-frame clones and leaves out a portion. The repertoire shows 75,000 to 95,000 clones; the top ten hold 1.4% to 1.5%. This CDR3 spans 14 amino acids. Looked up from germline, CDR1 is LNHDA and CDR2 is SQIVND (reference sequence). With regard to this clone: The antigen remains unidentified. One end of the junction fails to match germline, which may point to a read error.

The source of this sequence is an older woman in good health and CMV-seronegative. The sequenced sample was PBMCs. The V call is TRBV19, the J call TRBJ2-6; 7 bases align to TRBD2. Here the CDR3 DNA reads TGTGCCAGTAGTGTAATAGGGGAGGGGATCACGCTCGCTTTC. It yields the protein CASSVIGEGITLAF.